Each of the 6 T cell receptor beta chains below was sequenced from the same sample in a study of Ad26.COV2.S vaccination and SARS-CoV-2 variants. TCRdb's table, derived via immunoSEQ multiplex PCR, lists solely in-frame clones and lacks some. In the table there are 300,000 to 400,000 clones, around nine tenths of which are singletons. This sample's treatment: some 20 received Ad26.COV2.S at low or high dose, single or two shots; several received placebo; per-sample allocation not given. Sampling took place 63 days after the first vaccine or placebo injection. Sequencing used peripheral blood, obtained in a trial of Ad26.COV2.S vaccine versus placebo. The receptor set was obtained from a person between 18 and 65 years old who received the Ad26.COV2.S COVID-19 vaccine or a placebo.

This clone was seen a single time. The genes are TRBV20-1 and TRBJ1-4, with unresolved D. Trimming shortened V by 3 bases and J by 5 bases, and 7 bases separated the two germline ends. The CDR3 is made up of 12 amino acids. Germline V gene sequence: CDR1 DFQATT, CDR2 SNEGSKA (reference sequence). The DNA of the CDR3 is TGCAGTGCTAGTCGGTCAAATGAAAAACTGTTTTTT. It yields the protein CSASRSNEKLFF.

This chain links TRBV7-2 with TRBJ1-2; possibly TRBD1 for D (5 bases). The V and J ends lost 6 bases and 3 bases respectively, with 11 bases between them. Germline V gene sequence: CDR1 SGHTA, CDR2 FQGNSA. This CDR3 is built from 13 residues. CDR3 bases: TGTGCCAGCAGTTTCCGGGACCACTATGGCTACACCTTC. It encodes CASSFRDHYGYTF.

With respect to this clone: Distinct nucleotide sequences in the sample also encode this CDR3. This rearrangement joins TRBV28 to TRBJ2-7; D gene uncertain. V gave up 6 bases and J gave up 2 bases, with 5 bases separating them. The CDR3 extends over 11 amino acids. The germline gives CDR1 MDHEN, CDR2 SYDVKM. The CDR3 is CASSQTYEQYF. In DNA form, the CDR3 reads TGTGCCAGCAGCCAGACCTACGAGCAGTACTTC.

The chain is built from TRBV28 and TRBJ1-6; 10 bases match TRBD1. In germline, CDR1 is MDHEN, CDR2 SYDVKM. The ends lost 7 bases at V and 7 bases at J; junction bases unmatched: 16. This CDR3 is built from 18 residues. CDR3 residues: CASTFEGQGSPGNSPLHF. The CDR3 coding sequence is TGTGCCAGCACCTTCGAGGGACAGGGGAGCCCTGGGAATTCACCCCTCCACTTT.

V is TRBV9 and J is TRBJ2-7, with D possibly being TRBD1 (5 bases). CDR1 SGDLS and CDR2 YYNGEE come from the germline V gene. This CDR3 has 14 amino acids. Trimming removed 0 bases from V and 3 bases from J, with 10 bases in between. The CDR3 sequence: CASSVGTTNYEQYF. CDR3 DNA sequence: TGTGCCAGCAGCGTAGGGACAACCAACTACGAGCAGTACTTC.

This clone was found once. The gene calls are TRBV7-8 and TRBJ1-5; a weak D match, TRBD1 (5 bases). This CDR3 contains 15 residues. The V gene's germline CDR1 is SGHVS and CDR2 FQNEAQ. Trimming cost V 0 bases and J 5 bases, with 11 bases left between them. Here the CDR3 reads CASSLALRGDQPQHF. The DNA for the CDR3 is TGTGCCAGCAGCTTAGCCCTCCGGGGGGATCAGCCCCAGCATTTT.